The 27 T cell receptor beta chains presented below share a single source sample, sequenced in a study of human thymus T cells (TCRdb year 2020). Thymus tissue was obtained as surgical resects removed during corrective cardiac surgery. Libraries came from the immunoSEQ multiplex PCR assay. As stored in TCRdb, this immuneACCESS dataset retains in-frame rearrangements with V and J assigned. A fraction of the clones does not appear; measured against another copy, unresolved V genes explain less than half of the discrepancy, and the remainder lacks a known reason. For this sample the table gives 55,000 to 85,000 clones, of which 85% to 95% were detected only once. The top ten clones comprise approximately 0.031% of the sample. Material for sequencing was thymus tissue. All receptors come from a girl less than two years old with a congenital heart defect but otherwise immunologically healthy.

This clone was observed a single time. The V gene is TRBV5-1, the J gene TRBJ2-7; D possibly corresponds to TRBD2 (5 bases). Trimming removed 4 bases from V and 3 bases from J, with 17 bases in between. CDR3 length equals 15 residues. Germline V gene sequence: CDR1 SGHRS, CDR2 YFSETQ. CDR3 loop: CASSPERRSLYEQYF. The CDR3 DNA follows: TGCGCCAGCAGCCCGGAGCGGCGTAGCCTCTACGAGCAGTACTTC. Combining the CDR3 with reference TRBV5-1 and TRBJ2-7 gives the whole variable domain KAGVTQTPRYLIKTRGQQVTLSCSPISGHRSVSWYQQTPGQGLQFLFEYFSETQRNKGNFPGRFSGRQFSNSRSEMNVSTLELGDSALYLCASSPERRSLYEQYFGPGTRLTVT.

The rearrangement joins TRBV4-1 to TRBJ1-1; 7 nucleotides match TRBD1. CDR3 size: 17 residues. Germline CDR1 MGHRA, CDR2 YSYEKL. V shed 6 bases, J shed 0 bases, and the junction held 13 bases outside the gene matches. CDR3 bases: TGCGCCAGCAGTCGGATTGGGACAGTCAACCTGAACACTGAAGCTTTCTTT. This codes for CASSRIGTVNLNTEAFF.

The chain combines TRBV6-5 with TRBJ1-1; no clear D. Trimming shortened V by 4 bases and J by 0 bases, and 9 bases separated the two germline ends. CDR1 and CDR2 (germline): MNHEY, SVGAGI. The CDR3 length is 14 residues. For the CDR3, the DNA is TGTGCCAGCAGTTCCCCTAACCTGAACACTGAAGCTTTCTTT. Translated, it gives CASSSPNLNTEAFF.

The chain has TRBV10-3 and TRBJ1-3; no reliable D call. The CDR3 consists of 16 residues. Germline V gene data show CDR1 as ENHRY and CDR2 as SYGVKD. V lost 0 bases, J lost 4 bases, and 13 bases lay in between. CDR3 residues: CAISESLDDGGNTIYF. CDR3 DNA: TGTGCCATCAGTGAGTCCCTGGATGATGGGGGAAACACCATATATTTT.

J is TRBJ1-5 and V is TRBV7-9; tentatively, D is TRBD1 (6 bases). Looked up from germline, CDR1 is SEHNR and CDR2 is FQNEAQ (reference sequence). This CDR3 is built from 15 residues. The germline V and J ends were trimmed by 4 bases and 5 bases, with 15 bases remaining between them. The CDR3 DNA reads TGTGCCAGCAGCTCGGACAGACAAAGGGATCAGCCCCAGCATTTT. Amino acids: CASSSDRQRDQPQHF.

The chain is built from TRBV28 and TRBJ2-2; the D call may be TRBD1 or TRBD2 (5 bases each). Germline V gene sequence: CDR1 MDHEN, CDR2 SYDVKM. The V end lost 2 bases, the J end lost 10 bases, and 20 bases lay between the germline ends. CDR3 length equals 16 residues. The DNA of the CDR3 is TGTGCCAGCAGTTTAATGGAGGTCGGACATCCCATGGAGCTGTTTTTT. This sequence encodes CASSLMEVGHPMELFF. Based on the CDR3 plus reference TRBV28 and TRBJ2-2, the full variable domain is DVKVTQSSRYLVKRTGEKVFLECVQDMDHENMFWYRQDPGLGLRLIYFSYDVKMKEKGDIPEGYSVSREKKERFSLILESASTNQTSMYLCASSLMEVGHPMELFFGEGSRLTVL.

V gene TRBV10-3 combines with J gene TRBJ1-6, with a possible D match to TRBD1 (6 bases). CDR3 length: 15 amino acids. Germline V gene sequence: CDR1 ENHRY, CDR2 SYGVKD. Trimming took off 5 bases at V and 5 bases at J, with 13 bases between the two ends. CDR3 bases: TGTGCCATCAGTATTCGGGGGCGGCATAATTCACCCCTCCACTTT. It translates to CAISIRGRHNSPLHF.

The chain recombines TRBV5-1 with TRBJ2-3; the D is unclear. Germline lookup yields CDR1 SGHRS and CDR2 YFSETQ. V lost 5 bases, J lost 0 bases, and 13 bases lay in between. The CDR3 has 15 residues. CDR3 nucleotide sequence: TGCGCCAGCAGACTGCGGTCTGACAGCACAGATACGCAGTATTTT. It encodes CASRLRSDSTDTQYF.

This sequence joins TRBV28 and TRBJ1-5, with no clear D. The germline V gene encodes CDR1 MDHEN and CDR2 SYDVKM. The V gene lost 6 bases and the J gene lost 7 bases, with 22 bases spanning the gap. CDR3 length equals 16 residues. CDR3 in DNA: TGTGCCAGCAGATTAGGGCATTTGGCTTGTAGACAGCCCCAGCATTTT. This codes for CASRLGHLACRQPQHF.

The chain carries TRBV10-3 and TRBJ1-2, with 8 bases lining up with TRBD1. The CDR3 is 14 amino acids. Trimming removed 11 bases from V and 2 bases from J; junction bases left unmatched: 10. Looked up from germline, CDR1 is ENHRY and CDR2 is SYGVKD. In nucleotides, the CDR3 is TGTGCCTCCCAGGGGGCGATGGGCAACTATGGCTACACCTTC. Its translation is CASQGAMGNYGYTF.

The chain is built from TRBV6-5 and TRBJ2-1; TRBD2 agrees at 7 bases. This CDR3 comprises 15 residues. Germline CDR1 is MNHEY and CDR2 is SVGAGI. J gave up 4 bases and V 5 bases, and 8 bases lay outside the gene matches. The CDR3 is CASSSGTRHYNEQFF. DNA of the CDR3: TGTGCCAGCAGTAGCGGGACTCGACATTACAATGAGCAGTTCTTC.

The chain recombines TRBV11-2 with TRBJ2-1; D call uncertain. There are 14 residues in the CDR3. Germline V gene lookup returns CDR1 SGHAT and CDR2 FQNNGV. The germline V and J ends were trimmed by 4 bases and 0 bases, with 7 bases remaining between them. CDR3 nucleotide sequence: TGTGCCAGCAGCTACGAGTACTCCTACAATGAGCAGTTCTTC. Residues: CASSYEYSYNEQFF.

J is TRBJ1-5 and V is TRBV27; D is perhaps TRBD1 (5 bases). Trimming removed 6 bases at V and 3 bases at J, with 9 bases between. The CDR3 is 13 amino acids. CDR1 MNHEY and CDR2 SMNVEV come from the germline V gene (reference sequence). CDR3 sequence reads: CASSRQLNQPQHF. The CDR3 DNA follows: TGTGCCAGCAGCCGACAGCTCAATCAGCCCCAGCATTTT.

This clone was found once. CDR3 amino acids: CASSYESNYGYTF. As DNA, the CDR3 is TGTGCCAGCAGTTACGAGTCAAATTATGGCTACACCTTC. The chain couples TRBV6-5 to TRBJ1-2, with D unclear. V shed 2 bases and J shed 5 bases, with 9 bases lying between them. This CDR3 is 13 amino acids long. In germline, CDR1 is MNHEY, CDR2 SVGAGI.

The chain carries TRBV4-1 and TRBJ2-5; D gene ambiguous. V lost 2 bases to trimming and J lost 5 bases, with 15 bases between them. Germline values: CDR1 MGHRA, CDR2 YSYEKL. This CDR3 spans 15 amino acids. The CDR3 sequence: CASSQTDPSTETQYF. In nucleotides, the CDR3 is TGCGCCAGCAGCCAAACCGACCCCTCAACGGAGACCCAGTACTTC.

This chain links TRBV11-2 with TRBJ2-2, with D possibly TRBD2 on 6 matching bases. The V gene's germline CDR1 is SGHAT and CDR2 FQNNGV. Between the trimmed V and J ends, which lost 5 bases and 3 bases, there was a span of 19 bases. The CDR3 runs to 17 residues. CDR3: CASSPSAGSGYTGELFF. The CDR3, as DNA: TGTGCCAGCAGCCCCTCCGCGGGGAGCGGGTACACCGGGGAGCTGTTTTTT.

This clone was recorded only once. This sequence joins TRBV18 and TRBJ2-3; D may be TRBD1 (6 bases). Trimming took off 3 bases at V and 2 bases at J, with 33 bases between the two ends. The CDR3 is 22 residues long. CDR1 and CDR2 (germline): KGHSH, LQKENI. This chain's CDR3 is CASSPGRSTGPNQKASTDTQYF. CDR3 DNA: TGTGCCAGCTCACCGGGCCGGAGTACAGGGCCCAATCAAAAGGCCTCCACAGATACGCAGTATTTT. Based on the CDR3 plus reference TRBV18 and TRBJ2-3, the full variable domain is NAGVMQNPRHLVRRRGQEARLRCSPMKGHSHVYWYRQLPEEGLKFMVYLQKENIIDESGMPKERFSAEFPKEGPSILRIQQVVRGDSAAYFCASSPGRSTGPNQKASTDTQYFGPGTRLTVL.

This clone was found once. The gene calls are TRBV19 and TRBJ2-7; TRBD1 matches at 9 bases. This CDR3 spans 13 amino acids. V lost 10 bases, J lost 3 bases, and 7 bases stayed unmatched. The V gene's germline CDR1 is LNHDA and CDR2 SQIVND (reference sequence). The CDR3 DNA sequence: TGTGCCACCGGGACAGGGTCAGTCTACGAGCAGTACTTC. Protein sequence: CATGTGSVYEQYF.

This chain joins TRBV28 and TRBJ2-7; 10 bases line up with TRBD2. Germline loops: CDR1 MDHEN, CDR2 SYDVKM. This CDR3 comprises 17 residues. V was clipped by 3 bases and J by 2 bases; unmatched bases: 10. The CDR3 DNA sequence: TGTGCCAGCAGTTTGCGCCCGCGACTAGCGGGTACCTACGAGCAGTACTTC. This codes for CASSLRPRLAGTYEQYF.

This chain joins TRBV14 and TRBJ2-3; 12 bases map to TRBD2. CDR3 size: 18 residues. In germline, CDR1 is SGHDN, CDR2 FVKESK. The V and J ends lost 4 bases and 4 bases, in that order; junction bases with no gene match: 12. CDR3 protein: CASSPGLAGTSGADTQYF. As DNA, the CDR3 is TGTGCCAGCAGCCCCGGACTAGCGGGGACTTCAGGGGCAGATACGCAGTATTTT.

The chain couples TRBV4-1 to TRBJ2-3, with D unclear. Trimming removed 0 bases at V and 0 bases at J, with 7 bases between. Germline values: CDR1 MGHRA, CDR2 YSYEKL. The CDR3 is made up of 15 amino acids. The CDR3 region has the DNA TGCGCCAGCAGCCAAGATCGACTTAGCACAGATACGCAGTATTTT. As protein: CASSQDRLSTDTQYF.

The V gene is TRBV7-9, the J gene TRBJ2-5, with a weak D call TRBD1 (5 bases). In germline, CDR1 is SEHNR, CDR2 FQNEAQ (reference sequence). V shed 0 bases and J shed 5 bases, with 13 bases lying between them. The CDR3 has 15 amino acids. The CDR3 here is CASSLALLPGETQYF. The DNA of the CDR3 is TGTGCCAGCAGCTTAGCGCTCCTCCCAGGGGAGACCCAGTACTTC.

V is TRBV11-1 and J is TRBJ2-6, with TRBD1 as a possible D gene (5 bases). CDR3 length equals 17 residues. Germline V gene lookup returns CDR1 SGHAT and CDR2 FQDESV (reference sequence). V was trimmed by 5 bases and J by 0 bases, leaving 14 bases between them. As DNA, the CDR3 is TGTGCCAGCAGCCTAGACGACAGCAGCTCTGGGGCCAACGTCCTGACTTTC. Translation gives CASSLDDSSSGANVLTF.

This clone appeared a single time. The genes are TRBV18 and TRBJ2-1; 14 bases are a match to TRBD2. Germline CDR1 reads KGHSH; CDR2 reads LQKENI. This CDR3 comprises 17 residues. The V and J ends lost 3 bases and 5 bases, in that order; junction bases with no gene match: 6. Written as DNA, the CDR3 is TGTGCCAGCTCACCGGGACTAGCGGGAGAATGGGACAATGAGCAGTTCTTC. It translates to CASSPGLAGEWDNEQFF. The whole variable domain, filled in from reference TRBV18 and TRBJ2-1, reads NAGVMQNPRHLVRRRGQEARLRCSPMKGHSHVYWYRQLPEEGLKFMVYLQKENIIDESGMPKERFSAEFPKEGPSILRIQQVVRGDSAAYFCASSPGLAGEWDNEQFFGPGTRLTVL.

The V call is TRBV5-6, the J call TRBJ2-5, with TRBD2 identical over 14 bases. J was trimmed by 5 bases and V by 7 bases; bases with no gene match: 13. The germline CDR1 and CDR2 sequences are SGHDT and YYEEEE. This CDR3 spans 17 amino acids. The CDR3 here is CASRRPGLAGGRETQYF. In nucleotides, the CDR3 is TGTGCCAGCCGCCGGCCCGGACTAGCGGGAGGCCGGGAGACCCAGTACTTC.

This clone has a single count. The chain recombines TRBV18 with TRBJ2-5; unclear D gene. V shed 0 bases and J shed 2 bases, with 10 bases lying between them. The length of the CDR3 is 15 residues. Looked up from germline, CDR1 is KGHSH and CDR2 is LQKENI. The CDR3 protein is CASSPPSPVQETQYF. CDR3 nucleotide sequence: TGTGCCAGCTCACCACCCTCTCCGGTTCAAGAGACCCAGTACTTC.

V usage is TRBV5-6 and J usage is TRBJ1-2; 7 bases match TRBD1. CDR3 size: 14 residues. V gave up 5 bases and J gave up 0 bases; unmatched junction bases: 4. Germline loops: CDR1 SGHDT, CDR2 YYEEEE. This chain's CDR3 is CASRADRTNYGYTF. As DNA, the CDR3 is TGTGCCAGCAGGGCGGACAGGACTAACTATGGCTACACCTTC.